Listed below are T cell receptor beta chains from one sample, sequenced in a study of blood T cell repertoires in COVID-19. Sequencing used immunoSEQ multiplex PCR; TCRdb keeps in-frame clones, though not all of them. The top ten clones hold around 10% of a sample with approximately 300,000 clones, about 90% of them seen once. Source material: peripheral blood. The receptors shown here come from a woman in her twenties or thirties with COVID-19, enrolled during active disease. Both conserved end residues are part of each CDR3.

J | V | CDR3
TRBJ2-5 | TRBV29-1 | CSGDPGQGGETQYF
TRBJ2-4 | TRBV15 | CATSRDRVVGIQYF
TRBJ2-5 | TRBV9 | CASSVESRVAGGETQYF
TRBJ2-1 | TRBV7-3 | CASSQGTSGYNEQFF
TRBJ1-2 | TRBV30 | CAWSVQFNGYTF
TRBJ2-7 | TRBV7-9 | CASSQETLGPSYEQYF
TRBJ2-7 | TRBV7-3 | CASSSYPFPPDRNEQYF
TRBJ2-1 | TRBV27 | CASSLETSGKNEQFF
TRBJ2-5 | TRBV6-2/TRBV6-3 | CASSYNQQETQYF
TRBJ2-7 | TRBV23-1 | CASSQGLAGTLSSYEQYF
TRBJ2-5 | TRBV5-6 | CASSLLWTRRETQYF